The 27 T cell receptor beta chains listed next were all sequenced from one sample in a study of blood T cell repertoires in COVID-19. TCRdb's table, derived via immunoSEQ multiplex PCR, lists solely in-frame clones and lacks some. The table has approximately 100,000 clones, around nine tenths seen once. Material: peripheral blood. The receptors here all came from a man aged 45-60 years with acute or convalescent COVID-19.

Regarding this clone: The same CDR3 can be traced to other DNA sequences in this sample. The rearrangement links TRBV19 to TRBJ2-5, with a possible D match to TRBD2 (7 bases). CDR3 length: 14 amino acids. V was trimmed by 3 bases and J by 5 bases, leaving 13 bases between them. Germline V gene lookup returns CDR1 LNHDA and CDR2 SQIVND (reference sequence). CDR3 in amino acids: CASSIRGGGETQYF. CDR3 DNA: TGTGCCAGTAGTATTAGGGGGGGCGGGGAGACCCAGTACTTC.

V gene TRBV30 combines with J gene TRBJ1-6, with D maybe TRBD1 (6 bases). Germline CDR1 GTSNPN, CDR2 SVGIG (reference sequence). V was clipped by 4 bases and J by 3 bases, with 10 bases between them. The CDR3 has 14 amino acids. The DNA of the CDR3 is TGTGCCTGGAAGGGGGTTGTCTATAATTCACCCCTCCACTTT. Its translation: CAWKGVVYNSPLHF.

The CDR3 loop reads CASRTGQHYGYTF. The CDR3 nucleotides read TGTGCCAGCAGAACCGGACAGCACTATGGCTACACCTTC. V is TRBV28 and J is TRBJ1-2; a possible D gene is TRBD1 (6 bases). Trimming shortened V by 6 bases and J by 3 bases, and 11 bases separated the two germline ends. Germline loops: CDR1 MDHEN, CDR2 SYDVKM. This CDR3 has 13 amino acids.

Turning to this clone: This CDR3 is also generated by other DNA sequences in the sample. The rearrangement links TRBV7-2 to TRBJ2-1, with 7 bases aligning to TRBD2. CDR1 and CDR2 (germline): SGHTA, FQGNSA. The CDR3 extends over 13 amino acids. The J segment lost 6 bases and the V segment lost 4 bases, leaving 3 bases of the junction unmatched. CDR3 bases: TGTGCCAGCAGCTGGGGACTACCCAATGAGCAGTTCTTC. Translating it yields CASSWGLPNEQFF.

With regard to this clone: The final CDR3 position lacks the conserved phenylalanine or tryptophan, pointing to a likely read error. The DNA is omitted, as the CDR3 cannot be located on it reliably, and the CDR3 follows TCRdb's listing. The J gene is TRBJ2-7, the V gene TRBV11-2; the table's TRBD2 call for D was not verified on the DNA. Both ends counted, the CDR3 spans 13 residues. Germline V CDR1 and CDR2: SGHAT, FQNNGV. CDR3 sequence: CASSLSSGLAGSL.

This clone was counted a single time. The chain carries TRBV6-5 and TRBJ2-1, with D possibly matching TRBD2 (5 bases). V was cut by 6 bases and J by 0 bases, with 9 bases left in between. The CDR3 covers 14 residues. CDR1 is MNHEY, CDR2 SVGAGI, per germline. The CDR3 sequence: CASRLGLSYNEQFF. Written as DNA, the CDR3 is TGTGCCAGCAGACTTGGACTCTCCTACAATGAGCAGTTCTTC.

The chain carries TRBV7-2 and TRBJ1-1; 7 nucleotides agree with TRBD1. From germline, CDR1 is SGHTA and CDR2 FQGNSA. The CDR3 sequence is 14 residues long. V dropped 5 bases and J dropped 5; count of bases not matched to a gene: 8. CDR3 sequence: CASSARQGATEAFF. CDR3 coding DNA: TGTGCCAGCAGCGCGAGACAGGGAGCTACTGAAGCTTTCTTT. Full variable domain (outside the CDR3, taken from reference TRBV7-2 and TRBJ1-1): GAGVSQSPSNKVTEKGKDVELRCDPISGHTALYWYRQSLGQGLEFLIYFQGNSAPDKSGLPSDRFSAERTGGSVSTLTIQRTQQEDSAVYLCASSARQGATEAFFGQGTRLTVV.

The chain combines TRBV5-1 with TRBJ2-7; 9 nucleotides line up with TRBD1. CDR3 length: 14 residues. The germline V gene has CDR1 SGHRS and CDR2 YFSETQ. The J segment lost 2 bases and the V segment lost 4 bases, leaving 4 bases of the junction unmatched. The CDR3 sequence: CASSDRQGAYEQYF. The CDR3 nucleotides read TGCGCCAGCAGCGATCGACAGGGGGCCTACGAGCAGTACTTC.

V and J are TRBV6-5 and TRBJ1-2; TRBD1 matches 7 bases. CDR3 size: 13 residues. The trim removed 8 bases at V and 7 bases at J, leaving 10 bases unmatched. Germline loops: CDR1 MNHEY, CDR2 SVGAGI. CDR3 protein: CASGQQGNGGYTF. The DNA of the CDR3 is TGTGCCAGCGGCCAACAGGGGAACGGTGGCTACACCTTC.

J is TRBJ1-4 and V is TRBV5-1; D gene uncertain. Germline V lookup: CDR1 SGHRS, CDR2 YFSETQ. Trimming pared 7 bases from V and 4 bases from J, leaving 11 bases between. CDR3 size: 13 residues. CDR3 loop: CASATEGNEKLFF. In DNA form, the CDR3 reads TGCGCCAGCGCCACTGAGGGTAATGAAAAACTGTTTTTT.

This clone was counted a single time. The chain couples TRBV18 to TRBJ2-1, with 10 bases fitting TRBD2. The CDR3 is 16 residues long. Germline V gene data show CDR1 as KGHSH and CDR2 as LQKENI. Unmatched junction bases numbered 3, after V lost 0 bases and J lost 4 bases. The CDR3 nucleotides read TGTGCCAGCTCACCACCTAGCGGGAGGTTGTACAATGAGCAGTTCTTC. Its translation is CASSPPSGRLYNEQFF.

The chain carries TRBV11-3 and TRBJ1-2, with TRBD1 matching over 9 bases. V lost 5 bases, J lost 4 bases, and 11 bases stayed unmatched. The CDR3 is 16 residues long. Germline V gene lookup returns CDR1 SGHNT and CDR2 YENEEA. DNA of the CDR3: TGTGCCAGCAGCCTCCAAGGGGGACAGGGCGTCTATGGCTACACCTTC. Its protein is CASSLQGGQGVYGYTF.

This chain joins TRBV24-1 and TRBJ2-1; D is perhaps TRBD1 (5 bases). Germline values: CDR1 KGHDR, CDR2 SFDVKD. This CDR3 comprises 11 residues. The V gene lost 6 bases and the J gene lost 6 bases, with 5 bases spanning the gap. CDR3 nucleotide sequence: TGTGCCACCAGTAGGGGCAATGAGCAGTTCTTC. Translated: CATSRGNEQFF.

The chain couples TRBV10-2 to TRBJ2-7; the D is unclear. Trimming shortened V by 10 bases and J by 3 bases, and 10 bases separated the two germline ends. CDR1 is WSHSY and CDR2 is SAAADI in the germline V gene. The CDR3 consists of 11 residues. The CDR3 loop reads CATTPGYEQYF. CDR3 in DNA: TGCGCCACTACTCCAGGCTACGAGCAGTACTTC.

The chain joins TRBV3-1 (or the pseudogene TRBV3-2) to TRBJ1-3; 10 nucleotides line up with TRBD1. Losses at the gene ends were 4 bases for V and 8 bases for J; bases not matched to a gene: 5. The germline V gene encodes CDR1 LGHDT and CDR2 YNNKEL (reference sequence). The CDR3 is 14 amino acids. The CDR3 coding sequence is TGTGCCAGCAGCCCAGGGACAGGGGCTCACACCATATATTTT. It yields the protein CASSPGTGAHTIYF.

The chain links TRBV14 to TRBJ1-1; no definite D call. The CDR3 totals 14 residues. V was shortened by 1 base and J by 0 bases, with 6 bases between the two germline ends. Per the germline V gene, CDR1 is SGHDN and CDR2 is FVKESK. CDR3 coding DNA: TGTGCCAGCAGCCAAGCCGGGATGAACACTGAAGCTTTCTTT. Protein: CASSQAGMNTEAFF. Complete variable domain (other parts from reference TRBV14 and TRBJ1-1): EAGVTQFPSHSVIEKGQTVTLRCDPISGHDNLYWYRRVMGKEIKFLLHFVKESKQDESGMPNNRFLAERTGGTYSTLKVQPAELEDSGVYFCASSQAGMNTEAFFGQGTRLTVV.

In DNA form, the CDR3 reads TGCGCCAGCAGCTTACAAACAGGGGGCGGGGAGACCCAGTACTTC. Encoded protein: CASSLQTGGGETQYF. The chain couples TRBV5-1 to TRBJ2-5; 9 bases line up with TRBD1. V lost 2 bases, J lost 5 bases, and 7 bases stayed unmatched. CDR1 SGHRS and CDR2 YFSETQ come from the germline V gene. The CDR3 has 15 residues.

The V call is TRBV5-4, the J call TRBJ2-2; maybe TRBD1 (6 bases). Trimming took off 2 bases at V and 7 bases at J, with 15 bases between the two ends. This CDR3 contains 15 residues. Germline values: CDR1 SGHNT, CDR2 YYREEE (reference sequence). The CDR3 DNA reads TGTGCCAGCAGCTTACAGGGTGAGGTTGGCGGGGAGCTGTTTTTT. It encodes CASSLQGEVGGELFF.

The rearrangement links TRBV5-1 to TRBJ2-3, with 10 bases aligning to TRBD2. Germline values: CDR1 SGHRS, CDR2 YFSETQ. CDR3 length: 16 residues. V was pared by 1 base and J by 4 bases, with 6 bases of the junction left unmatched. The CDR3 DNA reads TGCGCCAGCAGCTTGTCGATAGCGGGAGGCGCAGATACGCAGTATTTT. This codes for CASSLSIAGGADTQYF. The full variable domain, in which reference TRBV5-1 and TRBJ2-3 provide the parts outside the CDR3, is KAGVTQTPRYLIKTRGQQVTLSCSPISGHRSVSWYQQTPGQGLQFLFEYFSETQRNKGNFPGRFSGRQFSNSRSEMNVSTLELGDSALYLCASSLSIAGGADTQYFGPGTRLTVL.

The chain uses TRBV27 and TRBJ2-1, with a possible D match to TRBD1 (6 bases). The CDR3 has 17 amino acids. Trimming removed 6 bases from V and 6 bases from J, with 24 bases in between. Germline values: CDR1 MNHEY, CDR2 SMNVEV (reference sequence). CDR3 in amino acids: CASSSPLRTASPNEQFF. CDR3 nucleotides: TGTGCCAGCAGCTCTCCCCTTCGGACAGCGTCCCCCAATGAGCAGTTCTTC.

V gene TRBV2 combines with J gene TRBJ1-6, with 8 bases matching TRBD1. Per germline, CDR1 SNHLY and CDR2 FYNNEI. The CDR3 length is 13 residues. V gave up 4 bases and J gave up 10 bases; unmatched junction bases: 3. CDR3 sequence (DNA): TGTGCCAGCAGTGGACAGGGGACATCACCCCTCCACTTT. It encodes CASSGQGTSPLHF.

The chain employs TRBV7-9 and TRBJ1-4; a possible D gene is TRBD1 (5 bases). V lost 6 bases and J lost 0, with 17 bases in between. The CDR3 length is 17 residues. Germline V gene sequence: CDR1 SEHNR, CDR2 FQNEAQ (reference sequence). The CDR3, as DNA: TGTGCCAGCAGTTTTGGTTATCAGGGATCAACTAATGAAAAACTGTTTTTT. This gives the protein CASSFGYQGSTNEKLFF.

The DNA of the CDR3 is TGTGCCAGCAGTCTCGGGGGGGTGTCTGAGCAGTTCTTC. It specifies CASSLGGVSEQFF. V is TRBV12-3 or TRBV12-4 and J is TRBJ2-1, with 8 nucleotides matching TRBD2. V trimming: 5 bases; J trimming: 9 bases; junction bases outside the gene matches: 6. This CDR3 has 13 amino acids.

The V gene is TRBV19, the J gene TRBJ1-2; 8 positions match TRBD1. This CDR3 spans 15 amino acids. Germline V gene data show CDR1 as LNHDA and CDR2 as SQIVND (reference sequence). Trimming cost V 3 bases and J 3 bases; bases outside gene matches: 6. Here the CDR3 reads CASSIDGQGYYGYTF. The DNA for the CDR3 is TGTGCCAGTAGTATCGACGGACAGGGCTACTATGGCTACACCTTC.

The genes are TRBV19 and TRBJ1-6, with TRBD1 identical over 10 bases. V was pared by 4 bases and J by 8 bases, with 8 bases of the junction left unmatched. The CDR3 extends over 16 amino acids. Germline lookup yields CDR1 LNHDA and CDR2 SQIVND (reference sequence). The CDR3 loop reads CASSTVGQGVYSPLHF. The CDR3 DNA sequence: TGTGCCAGTAGTACGGTAGGACAGGGGGTTTATTCACCCCTCCACTTT.

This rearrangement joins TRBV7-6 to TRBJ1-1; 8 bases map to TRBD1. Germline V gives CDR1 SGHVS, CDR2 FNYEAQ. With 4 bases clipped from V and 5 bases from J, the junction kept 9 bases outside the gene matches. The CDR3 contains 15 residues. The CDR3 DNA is TGTGCCAGCAGCTCGCCAGGGGGCGTAGGGACTGAAGCTTTCTTT. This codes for CASSSPGGVGTEAFF.

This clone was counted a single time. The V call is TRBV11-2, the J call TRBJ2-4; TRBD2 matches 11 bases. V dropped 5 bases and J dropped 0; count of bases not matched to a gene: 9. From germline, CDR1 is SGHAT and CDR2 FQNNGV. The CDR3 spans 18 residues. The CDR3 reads CASSRAGTSGVAKNIQYF. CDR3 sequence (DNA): TGTGCCAGCAGCCGCGCCGGGACTAGCGGAGTAGCCAAAAACATTCAGTACTTC.